One sample yielded the 5 T cell receptor beta chains listed below, sequenced in a study of T cell responses to AZD1222 COVID-19 vaccine. Libraries were prepared by immunoSEQ multiplex PCR; TCRdb keeps only in-frame clonotypes and omits some of them. The sample lists 90,000 to 150,000 clones, 70% to 90% occurring once. The source material was peripheral blood, sampled on day 0 of AZD1222 vaccination. These receptors all stem from an adult in good health.

CDR3 in DNA: TGCGCCAGCAGCTTGAGACGGGGGGGCGGCTACGAGCAGTACTTC. Translation: CASSLRRGGGYEQYF. The chain links TRBV5-1 to TRBJ2-7; TRBD2 agrees at 8 bases. J gave up 3 bases and V 1 base, and 6 bases lay outside the gene matches. The CDR3 runs 15 residues. The germline CDR1 and CDR2 sequences are SGHRS and YFSETQ.

The chain joins TRBV7-6 to TRBJ2-5, with TRBD1 identical over 10 bases. Germline loops: CDR1 SGHVS, CDR2 FNYEAQ. V dropped 4 bases and J dropped 4; count of bases not matched to a gene: 6. The CDR3 is 15 residues long. CDR3 sequence (DNA): TGTGCCAGCAGCTACGGACAGGGGGTTCGAGAGACCCAGTACTTC. This encodes CASSYGQGVRETQYF.

This rearrangement joins TRBV6-2 or TRBV6-3 to TRBJ2-3; possibly TRBD2 for D (6 bases). Trimming removed 2 bases at V and 4 bases at J, with 13 bases between. This CDR3 region has 15 residues. Germline V gene data show CDR1 as MNHEY and CDR2 as SVGEGT. The DNA of the CDR3 is TGTGCCAGCAGTTACGGGGAGAGGAGGGCAGATACGCAGTATTTT. It encodes CASSYGERRADTQYF.

The CDR3 nucleotides are TGTGCCAGCACCAAGACAGCTGGAAACACCATATATTTT. The encoded protein is CASTKTAGNTIYF. The chain couples TRBV6-5 to TRBJ1-3, with D perhaps TRBD1 (5 bases). The CDR3 extends over 13 amino acids. V lost 7 bases and J 2 bases, leaving 9 bases between the germline ends. The germline V gene has CDR1 MNHEY and CDR2 SVGAGI.

V gene TRBV30 combines with J gene TRBJ2-7; 10 positions agree with TRBD1. CDR3 length: 12 amino acids. Trimming cost V 7 bases and J 3 bases; bases outside gene matches: 3. Germline V gives CDR1 GTSNPN, CDR2 SVGIG (reference sequence). The CDR3 region is CALGQGIYEQYF. CDR3 nucleotide sequence: TGTGCCTTGGGACAGGGGATCTACGAGCAGTACTTC.